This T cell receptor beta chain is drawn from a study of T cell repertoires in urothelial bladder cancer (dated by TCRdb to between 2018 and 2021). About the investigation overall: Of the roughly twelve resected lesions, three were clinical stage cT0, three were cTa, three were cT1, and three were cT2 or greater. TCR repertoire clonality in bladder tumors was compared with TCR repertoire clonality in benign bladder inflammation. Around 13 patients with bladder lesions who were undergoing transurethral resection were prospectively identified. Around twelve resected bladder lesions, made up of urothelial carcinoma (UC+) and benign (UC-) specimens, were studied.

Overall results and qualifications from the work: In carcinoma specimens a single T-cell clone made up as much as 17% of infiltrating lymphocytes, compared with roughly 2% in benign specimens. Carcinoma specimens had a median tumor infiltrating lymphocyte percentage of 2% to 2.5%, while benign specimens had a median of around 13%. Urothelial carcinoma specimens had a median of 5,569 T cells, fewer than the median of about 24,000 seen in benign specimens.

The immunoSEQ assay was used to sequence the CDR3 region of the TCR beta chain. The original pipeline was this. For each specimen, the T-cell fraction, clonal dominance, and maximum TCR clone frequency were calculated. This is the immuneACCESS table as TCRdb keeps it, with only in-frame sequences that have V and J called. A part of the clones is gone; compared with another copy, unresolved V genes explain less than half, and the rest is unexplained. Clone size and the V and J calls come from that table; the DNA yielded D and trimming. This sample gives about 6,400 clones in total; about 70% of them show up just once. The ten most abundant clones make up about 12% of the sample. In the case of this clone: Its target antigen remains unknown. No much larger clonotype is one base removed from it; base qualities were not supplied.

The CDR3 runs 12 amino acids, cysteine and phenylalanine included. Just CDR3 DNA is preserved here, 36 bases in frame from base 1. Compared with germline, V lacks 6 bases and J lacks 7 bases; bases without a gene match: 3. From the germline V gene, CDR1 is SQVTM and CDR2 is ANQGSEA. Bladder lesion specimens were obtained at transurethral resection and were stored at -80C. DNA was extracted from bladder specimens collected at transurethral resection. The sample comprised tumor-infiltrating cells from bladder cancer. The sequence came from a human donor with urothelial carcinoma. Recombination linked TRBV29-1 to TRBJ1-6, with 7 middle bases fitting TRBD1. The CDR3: CSVRQGNSPLHF. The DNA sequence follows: TGCAGCGTACGACAGGGCAATTCACCCCTCCACTTT.